This entry lists 20 T cell receptor beta chains sequenced from one sample in a study of blood T cell repertoires in COVID-19. Sequencing was performed with immunoSEQ multiplex PCR; in TCRdb, only in-frame clones are kept and a portion is missing. The sample has approximately 170,000 clones; around 90% are singletons. Sequencing was done on a sample of peripheral blood. Source of these receptors: a man younger than 30 with COVID-19, enrolled during active disease.

This chain links TRBV5-6 with TRBJ2-3, with TRBD2 matching over 7 bases. The germline gives CDR1 SGHDT, CDR2 YYEEEE. CDR3 length: 16 residues. Unmatched junction bases numbered 8, after V lost 2 bases and J lost 2 bases. CDR3 region: CASSFSGYYATDTQYF. Here the CDR3 DNA reads TGTGCCAGCAGCTTTAGCGGGTATTATGCCACAGATACGCAGTATTTT.

The chain carries TRBV24-1 and TRBJ2-7, with a possible D match to TRBD2 (7 bases). The V and J ends lost 4 bases and 2 bases respectively, with 11 bases between them. CDR3 size: 14 residues. Per the germline V gene, CDR1 is KGHDR and CDR2 is SFDVKD. The chain's CDR3 is CATSETGGPYEQYF. Written as DNA, the CDR3 is TGTGCCACCAGTGAGACGGGGGGCCCCTACGAGCAGTACTTC.

The CDR3 sequence is CTSSQDLFSGNTDTQYF. The DNA for the CDR3 is TGCACCAGCAGCCAAGATCTTTTTAGCGGGAACACAGATACGCAGTATTTT. The chain uses TRBV1 and TRBJ2-3; TRBD2, as called in the table, went unchecked against the DNA. TRBV1 has pseudogene status. CDR3 length: 17 residues.

This clone was found a few times. The chain has TRBV27 and TRBJ2-7; 7 bases are shared with TRBD1. Germline V gene lookup returns CDR1 MNHEY and CDR2 SMNVEV (reference sequence). The CDR3 loop spans 15 amino acids. The ends lost 0 bases at V and 2 bases at J; junction bases unmatched: 4. This CDR3 is CASSLSTGYPYEQYF. The CDR3 nucleotides are TGTGCCAGCAGTTTATCGACAGGGTACCCCTACGAGCAGTACTTC.

The chain is built from TRBV15 and TRBJ2-7; 8 bases match TRBD2. J gave up 1 base and V 0 bases, and 5 bases lay outside the gene matches. The CDR3 has 16 amino acids. Germline CDR1 and CDR2: LNHNV and YYDKDF (reference sequence). The CDR3 loop is CATSRDRRLASYEQYF. Here the CDR3 DNA reads TGTGCCACCAGCAGAGATCGACGACTAGCGTCCTACGAGCAGTACTTC.

This chain joins TRBV11-2 and TRBJ1-1; TRBD1 matches 8 bases. This CDR3 region has 12 residues. The V gene's germline CDR1 is SGHAT and CDR2 FQNNGV. The junction had 0 bases not matched to a gene; V was cut back by 3 bases and J by 6 bases. DNA of the CDR3: TGTGCCAGCAGCTTGACAGGGGCTGAAGCTTTCTTT. This codes for CASSLTGAEAFF.

The V and J genes are TRBV6-5 and TRBJ2-1, with 12 bases that match TRBD2. Germline V gene data show CDR1 as MNHEY and CDR2 as SVGAGI. The CDR3 extends over 16 amino acids. V gave up 0 bases and J gave up 7 bases; unmatched junction bases: 4. In DNA, the CDR3 is TGTGCCAGCAGTTACTCGCTAGCGGGAGGGCCAAATGAGCAGTTCTTC. As protein: CASSYSLAGGPNEQFF.

This chain joins TRBV19 and TRBJ1-1; 7 nucleotides agree with TRBD1. Per germline, CDR1 LNHDA and CDR2 SQIVND (reference sequence). V was clipped by 6 bases and J by 3 bases; unmatched bases: 7. The CDR3 totals 14 residues. CDR3 DNA: TGTGCCAGTAGGCCCGACAGGGCGGACACTGAAGCTTTCTTT. Protein: CASRPDRADTEAFF.

V and J are TRBV5-4 and TRBJ1-2; TRBD1 might be the D (6 bases). The CDR3 contains 14 residues. Germline-derived CDR1 and CDR2 are SGHNT and YYREEE (reference sequence). V lost 1 base and J lost 4, with 11 bases in between. The CDR3 region is CASSLLDSVYGYTF. The CDR3 DNA sequence: TGTGCCAGCAGCTTGTTGGACAGCGTCTATGGCTACACCTTC.

The genes are TRBV6-5 and TRBJ2-7, with D maybe TRBD2 (6 bases). CDR1 and CDR2 from the germline V gene are MNHEY and SVGAGI. CDR3 length equals 12 residues. V lost 2 bases to trimming and J lost 5 bases, with 7 bases between them. CDR3 sequence (DNA): TGTGCCAGCAGTTACCCGGGGGACGAGCAGTACTTC. This sequence encodes CASSYPGDEQYF.

The chain joins TRBV28 to TRBJ2-3, with 10 bases aligning to TRBD2. Trimming took 8 bases from V and 7 from J; bases not matched to a gene: 6. This CDR3 contains 13 residues. The germline V gene has CDR1 MDHEN and CDR2 SYDVKM. The CDR3 DNA follows: TGTGCCAGCCAAGCGGGAGGGCTAAATACGCAGTATTTT. Protein: CASQAGGLNTQYF.

There are a few counts of this clone. The chain joins TRBV25-1 to TRBJ1-1; TRBD1 might be the D (5 bases). V was clipped by 1 base and J by 4 bases, with 10 bases between them. Germline CDR1 and CDR2: MGHDK and SYGVNS. The CDR3 extends over 14 amino acids. The CDR3 region is CASSESGRATEAFF. The CDR3 region has the DNA TGTGCCAGCAGTGAATCCGGCAGGGCCACTGAAGCTTTCTTT.

V and J are TRBV4-1 and TRBJ1-5; D remains ambiguous. Per the germline V gene, CDR1 is MGHRA and CDR2 is YSYEKL. The CDR3 loop spans 15 amino acids. V dropped 4 bases and J dropped 3 bases, with 13 bases sitting between them. CDR3 loop: CASSRLRGNNQPQHF. The DNA for the CDR3 is TGCGCCAGCAGCCGTCTAAGAGGGAACAATCAGCCCCAGCATTTT.

V and J are TRBV9 and TRBJ2-1, with 8 positions matching TRBD2. This CDR3 spans 16 amino acids. Trimming cost V 3 bases and J 0 bases; bases outside gene matches: 5. Germline CDR1 and CDR2: SGDLS and YYNGEE. CDR3 DNA: TGTGCCAGCAGCGCCCCACTAGCGGACTCCTACAATGAGCAGTTCTTC. Translating it yields CASSAPLADSYNEQFF.

The V and J genes are TRBV7-2 and TRBJ2-1; 7 bases are a match to TRBD2. The CDR3 contains 13 residues. Germline values: CDR1 SGHTA, CDR2 FQGNSA. After removal of 3 bases from V and 6 bases from J, the junction contained 2 bases not matched to a gene. In DNA, the CDR3 is TGTGCCAGCAGCTTGACTAGCTCCAATGAGCAGTTCTTC. It specifies CASSLTSSNEQFF.

The V and J genes are TRBV27 and TRBJ1-5; the D gene is possibly TRBD1 (5 bases). The CDR3 totals 15 residues. The germline gives CDR1 MNHEY, CDR2 SMNVEV (reference sequence). V was shortened by 6 bases and J by 2 bases, with 14 bases between the two germline ends. As DNA, the CDR3 is TGTGCCAGCAGCCAAAGGGGCTTGGGCAATCAGCCCCAGCATTTT. It encodes CASSQRGLGNQPQHF.

The genes are TRBV9 and TRBJ2-1; TRBD2 is a possible D gene (6 bases). There are 15 residues in the CDR3. Trimming cost V 4 bases and J 10 bases, with 21 bases left between them. Per germline, CDR1 SGDLS and CDR2 YYNGEE. The CDR3 region has the DNA TGTGCCAGCAGCCCCTCCGGCGGGACGGGGTGGGAGCAGTTCTTC. Amino acid sequence: CASSPSGGTGWEQFF.

V gene TRBV7-9 combines with J gene TRBJ2-7; 8 nucleotides match TRBD2. This CDR3 comprises 15 residues. Trimming took 7 bases from V and 6 from J; bases not matched to a gene: 14. Germline values: CDR1 SEHNR, CDR2 FQNEAQ (reference sequence). The DNA of the CDR3 is TGTGCCAGCAACTCTGGGACCGGGAGGGCCTTCGAGCAGTACTTC. This encodes CASNSGTGRAFEQYF.

The chain employs TRBV3-1 (or the pseudogene TRBV3-2) and TRBJ2-1; TRBD2 aligns across 9 bases. The CDR3 spans 15 residues. The V segment lost 5 bases and the J segment 6 bases; nucleotides outside the gene matches: 8. Germline V gene lookup returns CDR1 LGHDT and CDR2 YNNKEL (reference sequence). The CDR3 spells CASSTRTSVVNEQFF. The CDR3 DNA follows: TGTGCCAGCAGCACCCGGACTAGCGTTGTCAATGAGCAGTTCTTC.

The chain is built from TRBV10-2 and TRBJ2-1; 10 positions match TRBD2. Germline assignment: CDR1 WSHSY and CDR2 SAAADI. V dropped 7 bases and J dropped 5; count of bases not matched to a gene: 11. CDR3 size: 16 residues. The CDR3 nucleotides read TGCGCCAGCACCGCATTAGCGGGAGGCCGTAACAATGAGCAGTTCTTC. This sequence encodes CASTALAGGRNNEQFF.